In its sample, the clone carrying this T cell receptor (beta chain) was seen many times. The junction had 9 bases not matched to a gene; V was cut back by 7 bases and J by 6 bases. Germline CDR1 reads MNHEY; CDR2 reads SVGAGI. The CDR3 length is 14 residues. RNA was extracted from whole blood without cell sorting, alongside germline DNA. The data are from a study of tumor-infiltrating lymphocytes in primary liver carcinoma. Synthesis of TCR beta cDNA was carried out from about 540 ng total RNA with a constant-region primer. The TCR beta library was amplified through three nested multiplex PCR rounds in a modified ARM-PCR procedure. For approximately 10 cycles apiece, the opening two PCR rounds ran with TRBV1-TRBV30 forward primers and a C-beta reverse primer. Via MiXCR, TCRdb re-called the multiplex PCR reads, giving one row per CDR3 protein. This sample has 250,000 to 400,000 distinct CDR3 sequences, with more than 55% found just once.

The receptor was isolated from a man aged 40-49 years with primary liver carcinoma and hepatitis B virus infection. Input material: peripheral blood. The genes are TRBV6-5 and TRBJ2-1; 7 bases fit TRBD1. As DNA, the CDR3 is TGTGCCAGCATCGGACAGGCCGACCTCAATGAGCAGTTCTTC. This gives the protein CASIGQADLNEQFF.